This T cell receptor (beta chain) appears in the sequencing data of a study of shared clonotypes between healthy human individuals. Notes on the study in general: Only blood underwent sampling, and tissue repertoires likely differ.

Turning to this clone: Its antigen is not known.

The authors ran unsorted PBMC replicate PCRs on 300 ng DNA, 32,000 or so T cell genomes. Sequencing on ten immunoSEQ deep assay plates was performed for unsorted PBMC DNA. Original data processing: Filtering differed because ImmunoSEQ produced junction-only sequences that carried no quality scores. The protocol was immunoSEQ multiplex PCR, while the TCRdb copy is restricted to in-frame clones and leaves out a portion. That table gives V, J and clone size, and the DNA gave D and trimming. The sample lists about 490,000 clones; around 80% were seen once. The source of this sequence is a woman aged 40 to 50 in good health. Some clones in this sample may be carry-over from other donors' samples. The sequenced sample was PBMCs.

The CDR3 loop reads CASSPRGTSGRGLTDTQYF. The CDR3 nucleotides are TGTGCCAGCAGCCCCCGAGGGACTAGCGGGAGGGGTTTAACAGATACGCAGTATTTT. The genes are TRBV4-2 and TRBJ2-3, with 16 bases fitting TRBD2. The CDR3 has 19 amino acids. Germline loops: CDR1 LGHNA, CDR2 YNFKEQ. V lost 4 bases to trimming and J lost 3 bases; unmatched junction nucleotides: 10.